The clone carrying this T cell receptor (beta chain) was found many times. Researchers attached unique molecular identifiers to individual cDNA molecules. In TCRdb, the 5' RACE reads were re-called with MiXCR into one record per CDR3 protein. The sample yields fewer than 60,000 distinct CDR3 sequences, about 10% seen once. This sample stems from a study of early T cells in non-severe SARS-CoV-2 infection. For the study at large: Sequencing targeted bulk RNA from unsorted whole blood, leaving chains unpaired.

V was clipped by 0 bases and J by 2 bases, with 9 bases between them. Looked up from germline, CDR1 is LGHNA and CDR2 is YSLEER. This CDR3 is built from 15 residues. The TCR sequence derives from an adult who was a healthcare worker with PCR-confirmed SARS-CoV-2 infection or an uninfected control (not recorded which). Sequenced: whole blood. The chain has TRBV4-3 and TRBJ2-3; a possible D gene is TRBD1 (5 bases). CDR3 region: CASSQDGASTDTQYF. CDR3 in DNA: TGCGCCAGCAGCCAAGATGGGGCTTCCACAGATACGCAGTATTTT.